This T cell receptor beta chain is drawn from a study of CD8+CD57+ T cells in acquired aplastic anemia. Trimming pared 4 bases from V and 0 bases from J, leaving 10 bases between. This CDR3 is built from 16 residues. From germline, CDR1 is SNHLY and CDR2 FYNNEI. TCR beta VDJ and CDR3 were profiled, and genomic DNA was the template. TCRdb fed the reads into MiXCR, producing one record per CDR3 protein. The table shows roughly 190,000 distinct CDR3 sequences, with nearly 50% occurring only once. CD8+CD57+ cell expansion, shown by flow cytometry, had occurred in the patients selected for sequencing. The chain employs TRBV2 and TRBJ2-6; D is possibly TRBD2 (6 bases). The sequenced sample was sorted CD4+, CD8+, or CD8+CD57+ T cells (not recorded which) from PBMCs. The receptor was isolated from a human donor with aplastic anemia. This CDR3 reads CASSAGRTSGANVLTF. DNA of the CDR3: TGTGCCAGCAGTGCGGGGAGGACCTCTGGGGCCAACGTCCTGACTTTC. The entire variable domain, with the rest obtained from reference TRBV2 and TRBJ2-6, is as follows: EPEVTQTPSHQVTQMGQEVILRCVPISNHLYFYWYRQILGQKVEFLVSFYNNEISEKSEIFDDQFSVERPDGSNFTLKIRSTKLEDSAMYFCASSAGRTSGANVLTFGAGSRLTVL.